The 20 T cell receptor beta chains below come from one sample, sequenced in a study of blood T cell repertoires in COVID-19. Profiling relied on immunoSEQ multiplex PCR, and the TCRdb table lists in-frame clones only, not all of them. The data show approximately 100,000 clones, roughly 88% seen once. The sample taken for sequencing was peripheral blood. Every receptor here comes from a human donor in a cohort sampled during active COVID-19.

This rearrangement joins TRBV12-3 or TRBV12-4 to TRBJ1-1; D gene unclear. V was shortened by 6 bases and J by 6 bases, with 14 bases between the two germline ends. The CDR3 has 13 amino acids. The CDR3 region is CASSNEGLAEAFF. CDR3 coding DNA: TGTGCCAGCAGCAACGAGGGTCTCGCTGAAGCTTTCTTT.

V usage is TRBV28 and J usage is TRBJ1-5; D is perhaps TRBD1 (5 bases). Germline CDR1 and CDR2: MDHEN and SYDVKM. The V end was cut by 3 bases, the J end by 7 bases, with 13 bases between. This CDR3 contains 14 residues. CDR3 sequence reads: CASSFSLRGQPQHF. In nucleotides, the CDR3 is TGTGCCAGCAGTTTTTCGTTAAGGGGACAGCCCCAGCATTTT.

The chain carries TRBV3-1 (or the pseudogene TRBV3-2) and TRBJ2-1; 7 positions agree with TRBD1. This CDR3 contains 17 residues. Trimming cost V 0 bases and J 8 bases; bases outside gene matches: 13. CDR1 is LGHDT, CDR2 YNNKEL, per germline (reference sequence). In DNA, the CDR3 is TGTGCCAGCAGCCAAGATCCGGGGACAGTAGGTCAGGATGAGCAGTTCTTC. It codes for CASSQDPGTVGQDEQFF.

The chain has TRBV11-2 and TRBJ2-3; D gene uncertain. The CDR3 spans 12 residues. Trimming removed 5 bases at V and 4 bases at J, with 7 bases between. Germline V gives CDR1 SGHAT, CDR2 FQNNGV. The DNA of the CDR3 is TGTGCCAGCAGCCACAGACCAGATACGCAGTATTTT. Protein sequence: CASSHRPDTQYF.

The chain recombines TRBV14 with TRBJ1-6, with 10 bases matching TRBD1. The trim removed 6 bases at V and 10 bases at J, leaving 6 bases unmatched. This CDR3 region has 14 residues. CDR1 and CDR2 (germline): SGHDN, FVKESK. CDR3 DNA sequence: TGTGCCAGCAGGACCGGGACAGGGGAATCACCCCTCCACTTT. This gives the protein CASRTGTGESPLHF.

This clone was recorded a few times. The CDR3 reads CASTGRVYSNQPQHF. The DNA of the CDR3 is TGTGCCTCGACAGGGCGGGTTTATAGCAATCAGCCCCAGCATTTT. The J gene is TRBJ1-5, the V gene TRBV19; 7 positions match TRBD1. V trimming: 11 bases; J trimming: 0 bases; junction bases outside the gene matches: 10. The length of the CDR3 is 15 residues. Looked up from germline, CDR1 is LNHDA and CDR2 is SQIVND (reference sequence).

The chain uses TRBV18 and TRBJ2-7; D might be TRBD1 (5 bases). CDR1 and CDR2 from the germline V gene are KGHSH and LQKENI. The CDR3 is 12 amino acids. The V and J ends lost 2 bases and 4 bases respectively, with 6 bases between them. The CDR3 DNA is TGTGCCAGCTCACCAGGACAATACGAGCAGTACTTC. This encodes CASSPGQYEQYF.

This chain connects TRBV10-3 to TRBJ2-7; TRBD1 matches at 8 bases. This CDR3 is built from 14 residues. CDR1 is ENHRY and CDR2 is SYGVKD in the germline V gene. The ends lost 11 bases at V and 9 bases at J; junction bases unmatched: 18. CDR3 loop: CALSPRDRQSGQYF. The CDR3 bases are TGTGCCCTTTCACCCAGGGACAGGCAAAGTGGGCAGTACTTC.

The chain recombines TRBV3-1 (or the pseudogene TRBV3-2) with TRBJ2-4; D ambiguous. The V end was cut by 0 bases, the J end by 0 bases, with 3 bases between. The CDR3 totals 14 residues. Germline V gene lookup returns CDR1 LGHDT and CDR2 YNNKEL (reference sequence). CDR3 residues: CASSQDLAKNIQYF. The CDR3 DNA reads as TGTGCCAGCAGCCAAGACCTAGCCAAAAACATTCAGTACTTC.

The rearrangement joins TRBV9 to TRBJ2-1; tentative D call: TRBD1 (6 bases). Per the germline V gene, CDR1 is SGDLS and CDR2 is YYNGEE. The CDR3 length is 17 residues. Between the trimmed V and J ends, which lost 3 bases and 7 bases, there was a span of 23 bases. The CDR3 reads CASSEGVGRGNFNEQFF. DNA of the CDR3: TGTGCCAGCAGCGAAGGGGTAGGCAGGGGAAATTTTAATGAGCAGTTCTTC. Full variable domain (remainder filled in from reference TRBV9 and TRBJ2-1): DSGVTQTPKHLITATGQRVTLRCSPRSGDLSVYWYQQSLDQGLQFLIQYYNGEERAKGNILERFSAQQFPDLHSELNLSSLELGDSALYFCASSEGVGRGNFNEQFFGPGTRLTVL.

This chain links TRBV9 with TRBJ2-1; D might be TRBD1 (5 bases). The CDR3 loop spans 15 amino acids. V lost 0 bases and J 2 bases, leaving 9 bases between the germline ends. Germline V gene sequence: CDR1 SGDLS, CDR2 YYNGEE. The chain's CDR3 is CASSVVQGPYNEQFF. The CDR3 coding sequence is TGTGCCAGCAGCGTAGTCCAGGGCCCCTACAATGAGCAGTTCTTC.

The chain has TRBV7-3 and TRBJ2-5; D possibly corresponds to TRBD2 (6 bases). Germline CDR1 reads SGHTA; CDR2 reads FQGTGA. V was clipped by 7 bases and J by 1 base, with 16 bases between them. CDR3 length: 15 residues. As DNA, the CDR3 is TGTGCCAGCAACCAAGGCGGGGCCCCCCAAGAGACCCAGTACTTC. The encoded protein is CASNQGGAPQETQYF.

The chain uses TRBV6-1 and TRBJ2-2; 7 nucleotides line up with TRBD2. The length of the CDR3 is 15 residues. Germline trimming cut 0 bases from V and 6 bases from J; bases unmatched to any gene: 4. CDR1 and CDR2 (germline): MNHNS, SASEGT. DNA for the CDR3: TGTGCCAGCAGTGAAGCGGGGGGGGGAGCCGGGGAGCTGTTTTTT. Translation: CASSEAGGGAGELFF.

This chain links TRBV4-3 with TRBJ2-7, with D possibly TRBD1 on 6 matching bases. CDR1 and CDR2 from the germline V gene are LGHNA and YSLEER. The CDR3 is 15 amino acids. V was shortened by 4 bases and J by 6 bases, with 19 bases between the two germline ends. The CDR3 protein is CASSPAWQGQFEQYF. CDR3 sequence (DNA): TGCGCCAGCAGCCCAGCATGGCAGGGGCAGTTCGAGCAGTACTTC.

This clone was found once. The CDR3 spells CASSPRANYGYTF. DNA for the CDR3: TGTGCCAGTAGTCCCCGAGCTAACTATGGCTACACCTTC. This rearrangement joins TRBV19 to TRBJ1-2; the D is unclear. The CDR3 totals 13 residues. Deletions cut 5 bases from V and 0 bases from J, with 7 bases between. Germline CDR1 LNHDA, CDR2 SQIVND (reference sequence).

This chain connects TRBV19 to TRBJ2-7; 10 bases match TRBD2. J lost 0 bases, V lost 3 bases, and 11 bases had no gene match. The CDR3 runs to 18 residues. Germline values: CDR1 LNHDA, CDR2 SQIVND (reference sequence). The CDR3 DNA is TGTGCCAGTAGTATGAGACCCCCCTTAGCGGGAGGCTCCTACGAGCAGTACTTC. Its protein is CASSMRPPLAGGSYEQYF. Supplemented by reference TRBV19 and TRBJ2-7, the full variable domain reads DGGITQSPKYLFRKEGQNVTLSCEQNLNHDAMYWYRQDPGQGLRLIYYSQIVNDFQKGDIAEGYSVSREKKESFPLTVTSAQKNPTAFYLCASSMRPPLAGGSYEQYFGPGTRLTVT.

V usage is TRBV12-3 or TRBV12-4 and J usage is TRBJ2-7, with D unclear. V gave up 1 base and J gave up 6 bases, with 7 bases separating them. This CDR3 is built from 12 residues. The CDR3 DNA reads TGTGCCAGCAGTTTAGTCGGGTTCGAGCAGTACTTC. Its translation is CASSLVGFEQYF.

This clone occurred once. The rearrangement links TRBV5-4 to TRBJ2-3; 7 bases align to TRBD1. The CDR3 spans 14 residues. Trimming at V came to 7 bases and at J to 1 base, leaving 6 bases not matched to a gene. CDR1 is SGHNT, CDR2 YYREEE, per germline (reference sequence). The CDR3 region has the DNA TGTGCCAGCGCCCAGGACAGGCGCACAGATACGCAGTATTTT. The encoded protein is CASAQDRRTDTQYF.

This chain links TRBV2 with TRBJ1-1, with a tentative D call TRBD1 (6 bases). Germline V lookup: CDR1 SNHLY, CDR2 FYNNEI. The CDR3 spans 14 residues. Between the trimmed V and J ends, which lost 7 bases and 1 base, there was a span of 13 bases. In nucleotides, the CDR3 is TGTGCCAGCACCCGGACAGTAACGAACACTGAAGCTTTCTTT. This gives the protein CASTRTVTNTEAFF.

V is TRBV4-2 and J is TRBJ2-1; 11 nucleotides line up with TRBD2. The CDR3 loop spans 16 amino acids. Per the germline V gene, CDR1 is LGHNA and CDR2 is YNFKEQ. J was trimmed by 7 bases and V by 2 bases; bases with no gene match: 7. The CDR3 sequence is CASSQRTSGPSNEQFF. The CDR3 bases are TGTGCCAGCAGCCAAAGGACTAGCGGGCCCTCTAATGAGCAGTTCTTC.